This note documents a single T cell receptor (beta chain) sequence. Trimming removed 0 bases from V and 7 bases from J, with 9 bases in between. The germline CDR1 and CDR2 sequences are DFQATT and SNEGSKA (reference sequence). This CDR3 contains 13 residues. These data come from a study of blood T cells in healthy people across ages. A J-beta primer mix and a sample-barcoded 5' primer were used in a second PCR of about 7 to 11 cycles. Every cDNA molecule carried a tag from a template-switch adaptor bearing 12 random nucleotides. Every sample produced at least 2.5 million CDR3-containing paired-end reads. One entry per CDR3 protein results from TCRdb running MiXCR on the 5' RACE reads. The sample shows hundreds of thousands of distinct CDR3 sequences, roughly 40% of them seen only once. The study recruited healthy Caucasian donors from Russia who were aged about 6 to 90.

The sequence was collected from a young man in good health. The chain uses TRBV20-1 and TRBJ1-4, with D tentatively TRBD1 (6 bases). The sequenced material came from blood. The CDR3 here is CSAREGASEKLFF. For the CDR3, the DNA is TGCAGTGCTAGAGAGGGGGCGAGTGAAAAACTGTTTTTT.